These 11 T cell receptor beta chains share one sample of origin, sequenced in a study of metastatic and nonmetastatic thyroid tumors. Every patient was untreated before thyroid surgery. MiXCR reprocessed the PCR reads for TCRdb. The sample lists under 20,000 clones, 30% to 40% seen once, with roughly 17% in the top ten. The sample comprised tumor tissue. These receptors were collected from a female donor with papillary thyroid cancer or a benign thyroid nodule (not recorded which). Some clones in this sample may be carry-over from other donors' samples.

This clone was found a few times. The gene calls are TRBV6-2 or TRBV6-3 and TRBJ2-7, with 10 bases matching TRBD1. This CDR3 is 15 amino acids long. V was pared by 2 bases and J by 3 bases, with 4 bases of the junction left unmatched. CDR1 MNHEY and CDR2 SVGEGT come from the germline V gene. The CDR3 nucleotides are TGTGCCAGCAGTTACCCGACAGGGGGCTTCTACGAGCAGTACTTC. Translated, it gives CASSYPTGGFYEQYF.

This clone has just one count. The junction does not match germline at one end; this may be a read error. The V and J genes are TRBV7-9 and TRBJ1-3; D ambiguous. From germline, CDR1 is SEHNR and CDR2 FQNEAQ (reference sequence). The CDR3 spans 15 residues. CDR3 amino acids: CDSSLVSDSGNTIYF. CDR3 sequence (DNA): TGTGACAGCAGCTTAGTTTCCGACTCTGGAAACACCATATATTTT.

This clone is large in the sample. Here the CDR3 reads CATSRERSGTGLDSNTGELFF. CDR3 in DNA: TGTGCCACCAGCAGAGAGAGGAGCGGGACCGGACTTGACTCGAACACCGGGGAGCTGTTTTTT. The chain is built from TRBV15 and TRBJ2-2, with 7 bases lining up with TRBD2. The CDR3 loop spans 21 amino acids. Losses at the gene ends were 0 bases for V and 0 bases for J; bases not matched to a gene: 16. Germline V lookup: CDR1 LNHNV, CDR2 YYDKDF (reference sequence).

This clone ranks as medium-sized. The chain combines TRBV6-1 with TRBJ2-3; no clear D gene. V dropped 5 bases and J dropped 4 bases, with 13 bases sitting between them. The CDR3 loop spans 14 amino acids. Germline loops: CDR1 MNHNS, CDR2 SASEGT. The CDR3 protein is CASSLNEWADTQYF. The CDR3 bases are TGTGCCAGCAGTTTAAACGAATGGGCAGATACGCAGTATTTT.

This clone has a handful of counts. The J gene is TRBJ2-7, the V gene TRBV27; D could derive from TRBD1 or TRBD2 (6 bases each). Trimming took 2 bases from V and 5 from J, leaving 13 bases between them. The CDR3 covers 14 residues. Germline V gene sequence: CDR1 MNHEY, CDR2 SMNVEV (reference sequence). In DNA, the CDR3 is TGTGCCAGCAGTTTAAGGGGGGTCGGGGACGAGCAGTACTTC. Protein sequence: CASSLRGVGDEQYF.

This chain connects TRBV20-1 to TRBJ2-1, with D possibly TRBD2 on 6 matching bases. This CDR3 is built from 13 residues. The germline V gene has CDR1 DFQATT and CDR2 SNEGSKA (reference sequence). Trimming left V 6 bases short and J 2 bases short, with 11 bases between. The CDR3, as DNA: TGCAGTGCGCGACTAGGTCCCTACAATGAGCAGTTCTTC. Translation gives CSARLGPYNEQFF.

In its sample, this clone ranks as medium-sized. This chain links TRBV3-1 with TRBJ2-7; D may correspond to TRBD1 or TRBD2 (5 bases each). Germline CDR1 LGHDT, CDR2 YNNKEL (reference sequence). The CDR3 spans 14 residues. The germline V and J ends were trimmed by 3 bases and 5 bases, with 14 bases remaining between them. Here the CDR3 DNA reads TGTGCCAGCAGCCAGGGCAACCGGGGCCACGAGCAGTACTTC. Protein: CASSQGNRGHEQYF.

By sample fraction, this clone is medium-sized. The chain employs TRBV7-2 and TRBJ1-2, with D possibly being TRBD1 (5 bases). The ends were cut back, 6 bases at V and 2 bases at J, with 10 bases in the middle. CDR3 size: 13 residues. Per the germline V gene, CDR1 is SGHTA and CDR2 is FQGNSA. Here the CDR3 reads CASSRQKNYGYTF. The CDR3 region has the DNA TGTGCCAGCAGTAGACAGAAGAACTATGGCTACACCTTC.

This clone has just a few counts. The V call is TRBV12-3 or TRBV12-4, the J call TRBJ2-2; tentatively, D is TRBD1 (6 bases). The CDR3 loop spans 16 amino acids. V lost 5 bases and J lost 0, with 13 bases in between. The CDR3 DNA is TGTGCCAGCAGTCTCCTGGGGGCAGCGAACACCGGGGAGCTGTTTTTT. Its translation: CASSLLGAANTGELFF.

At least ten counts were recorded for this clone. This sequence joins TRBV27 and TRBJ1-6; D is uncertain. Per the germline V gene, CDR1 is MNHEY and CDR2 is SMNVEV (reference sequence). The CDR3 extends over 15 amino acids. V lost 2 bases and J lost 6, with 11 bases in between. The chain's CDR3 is CASSLSSLANSPLHF. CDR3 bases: TGTGCCAGCAGTTTAAGTAGCTTGGCTAATTCACCCCTCCACTTT.

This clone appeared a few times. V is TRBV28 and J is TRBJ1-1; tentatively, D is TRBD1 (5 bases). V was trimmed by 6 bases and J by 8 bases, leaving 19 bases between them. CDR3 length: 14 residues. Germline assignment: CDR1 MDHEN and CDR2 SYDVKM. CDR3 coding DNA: TGTGCCAGCAGAGTTACAGGACTAGGTGGAGAAGCTTTCTTT. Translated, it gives CASRVTGLGGEAFF.